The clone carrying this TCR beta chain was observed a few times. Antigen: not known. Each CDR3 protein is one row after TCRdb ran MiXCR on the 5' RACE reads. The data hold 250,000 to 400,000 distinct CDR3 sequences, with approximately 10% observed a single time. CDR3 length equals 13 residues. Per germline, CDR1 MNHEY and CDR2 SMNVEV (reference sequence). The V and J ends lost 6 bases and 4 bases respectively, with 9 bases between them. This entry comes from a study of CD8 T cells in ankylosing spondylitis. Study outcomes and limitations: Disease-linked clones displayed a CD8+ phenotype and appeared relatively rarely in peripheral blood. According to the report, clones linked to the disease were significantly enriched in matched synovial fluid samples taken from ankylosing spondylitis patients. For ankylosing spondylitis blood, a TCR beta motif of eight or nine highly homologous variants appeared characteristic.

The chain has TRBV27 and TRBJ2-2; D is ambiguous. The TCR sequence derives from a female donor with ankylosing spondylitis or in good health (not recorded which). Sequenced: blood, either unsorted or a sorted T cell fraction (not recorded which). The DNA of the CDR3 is TGTGCCAGCAGGGGCTCGGGCACCGGGGAGCTGTTTTTT. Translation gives CASRGSGTGELFF.